This record looks at one TCR beta chain sequence and its context. Its matching antigen is unknown. The ends were cut back, 1 base at V and 10 bases at J, with 10 bases in the middle. From germline, CDR1 is SGHDN and CDR2 FVKESK. CDR3 length: 13 residues. The sample comes from a study of T cell repertoires in cytomegalovirus infection. Study in general: The public TCR beta signatures pointed to both CMV infection and matching HLA type.

TCRdb reprocessed the reads with MiXCR, giving one entry per CDR3 protein. The data hold about 490,000 distinct CDR3 sequences, with around 11% observed a single time. Points from the study as a whole: What dominated the ex vivo response were HLA-C-restricted CMV-specific TCR beta clonotypes.

The sample was PBMCs. The clonotype was recovered from a human donor in good health (CMV status not recorded). Some clones in this sample may be carry-over from other donors' samples. The rearrangement links TRBV14 to TRBJ1-4; no clear D. DNA for the CDR3: TGTGCCAGCAGCCAAGGGTGGGGAGGAAAACTGTTTTTT. Residues: CASSQGWGGKLFF.